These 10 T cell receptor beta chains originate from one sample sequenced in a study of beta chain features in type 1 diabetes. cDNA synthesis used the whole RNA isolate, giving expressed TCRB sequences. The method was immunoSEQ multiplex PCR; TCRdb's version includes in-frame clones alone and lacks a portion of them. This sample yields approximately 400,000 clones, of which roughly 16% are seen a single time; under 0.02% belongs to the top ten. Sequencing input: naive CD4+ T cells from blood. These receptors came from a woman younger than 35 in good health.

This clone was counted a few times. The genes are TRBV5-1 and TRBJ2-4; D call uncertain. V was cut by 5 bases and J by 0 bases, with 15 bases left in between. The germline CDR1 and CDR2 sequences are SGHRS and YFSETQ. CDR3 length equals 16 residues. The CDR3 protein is CASSPLSFGAKNIQYF. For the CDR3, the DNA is TGCGCCAGCAGTCCCTTGAGCTTTGGAGCCAAAAACATTCAGTACTTC.

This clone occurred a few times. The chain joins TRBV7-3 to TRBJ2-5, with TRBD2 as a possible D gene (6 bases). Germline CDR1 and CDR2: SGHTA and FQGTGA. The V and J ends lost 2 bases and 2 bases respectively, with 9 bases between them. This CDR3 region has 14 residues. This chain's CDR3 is CASSLGGAQETQYF. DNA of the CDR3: TGTGCCAGCAGCTTAGGCGGGGCTCAAGAGACCCAGTACTTC.

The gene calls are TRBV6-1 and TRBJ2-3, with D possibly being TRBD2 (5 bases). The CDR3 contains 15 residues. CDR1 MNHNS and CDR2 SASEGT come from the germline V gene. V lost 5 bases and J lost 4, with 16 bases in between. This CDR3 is CASSSQTRGPDTQYF. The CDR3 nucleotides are TGTGCCAGCAGTTCCCAAACCCGAGGGCCAGATACGCAGTATTTT.

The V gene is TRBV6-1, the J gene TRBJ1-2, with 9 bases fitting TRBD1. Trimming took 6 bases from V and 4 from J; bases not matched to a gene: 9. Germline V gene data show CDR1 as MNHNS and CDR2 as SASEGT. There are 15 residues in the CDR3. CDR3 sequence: CASRADRGVGYGYTF. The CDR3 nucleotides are TGTGCCAGCAGGGCGGACAGGGGAGTAGGCTATGGCTACACCTTC.

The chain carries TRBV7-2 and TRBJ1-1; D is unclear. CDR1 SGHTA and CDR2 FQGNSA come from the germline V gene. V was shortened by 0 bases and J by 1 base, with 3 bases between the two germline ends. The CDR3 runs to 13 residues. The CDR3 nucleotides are TGTGCCAGCAGCTTAGCTCAGAACACTGAAGCTTTCTTT. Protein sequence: CASSLAQNTEAFF.

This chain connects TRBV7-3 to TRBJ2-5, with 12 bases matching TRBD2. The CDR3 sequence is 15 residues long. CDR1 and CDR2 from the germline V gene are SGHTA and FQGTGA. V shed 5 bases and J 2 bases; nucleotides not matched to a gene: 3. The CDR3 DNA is TGTGCCAGCAGCCACGGACTAGCGGGGCAAGAGACCCAGTACTTC. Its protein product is CASSHGLAGQETQYF.

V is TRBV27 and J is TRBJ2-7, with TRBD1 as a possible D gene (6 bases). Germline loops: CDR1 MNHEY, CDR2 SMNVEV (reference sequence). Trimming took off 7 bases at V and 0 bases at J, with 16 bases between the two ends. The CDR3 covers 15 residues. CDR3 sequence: CASTENAGVSYEQYF. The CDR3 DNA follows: TGTGCCAGCACCGAAAATGCAGGGGTCTCCTACGAGCAGTACTTC.

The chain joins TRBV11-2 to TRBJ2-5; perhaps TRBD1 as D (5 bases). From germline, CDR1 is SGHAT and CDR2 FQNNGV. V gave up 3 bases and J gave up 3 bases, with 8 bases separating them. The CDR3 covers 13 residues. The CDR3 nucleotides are TGTGCCAGCAGCTTCGGCAGGGAAGAGACCCAGTACTTC. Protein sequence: CASSFGREETQYF.

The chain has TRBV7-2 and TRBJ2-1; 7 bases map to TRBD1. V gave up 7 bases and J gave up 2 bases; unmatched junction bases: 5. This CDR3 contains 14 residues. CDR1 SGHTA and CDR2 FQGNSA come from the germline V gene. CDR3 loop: CASILDRAYNEQFF. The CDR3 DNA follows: TGTGCCAGCATCCTAGACAGGGCCTACAATGAGCAGTTCTTC. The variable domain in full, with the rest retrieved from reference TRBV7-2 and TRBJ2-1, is GAGVSQSPSNKVTEKGKDVELRCDPISGHTALYWYRQSLGQGLEFLIYFQGNSAPDKSGLPSDRFSAERTGGSVSTLTIQRTQQEDSAVYLCASILDRAYNEQFFGPGTRLTVL.

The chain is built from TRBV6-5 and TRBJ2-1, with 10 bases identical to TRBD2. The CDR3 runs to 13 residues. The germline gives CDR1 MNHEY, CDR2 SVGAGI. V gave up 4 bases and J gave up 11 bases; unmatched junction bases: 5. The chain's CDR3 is CASSFSSGRKQFF. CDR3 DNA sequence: TGTGCCAGCAGTTTTTCTAGCGGGAGAAAGCAGTTCTTC.